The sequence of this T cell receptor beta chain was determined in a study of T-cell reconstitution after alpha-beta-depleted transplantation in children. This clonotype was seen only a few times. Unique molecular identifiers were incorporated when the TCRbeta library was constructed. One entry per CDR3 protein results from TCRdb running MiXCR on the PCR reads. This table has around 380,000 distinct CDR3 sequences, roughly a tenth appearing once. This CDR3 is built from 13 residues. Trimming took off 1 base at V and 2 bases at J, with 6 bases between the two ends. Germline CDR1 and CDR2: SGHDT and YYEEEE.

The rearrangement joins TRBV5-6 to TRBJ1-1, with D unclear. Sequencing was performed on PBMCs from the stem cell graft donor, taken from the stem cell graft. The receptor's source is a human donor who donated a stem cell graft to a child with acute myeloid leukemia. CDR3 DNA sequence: TGTGCCAGCAGCTTGTACCCCAACACTGAAGCTTTCTTT. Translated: CASSLYPNTEAFF.